This TCR beta chain was documented in a study of T cell repertoires in cytomegalovirus infection. Study at large: Public TCR beta signatures were indicative of both CMV infection and a matching HLA type. Whole-study results and caveats: HLA-C-restricted, CMV-specific TCR beta clonotypes were dominant ex vivo.

MiXCR, run by TCRdb on the reads, gives a single entry per CDR3 protein. The sample lists tens of thousands of distinct CDR3 sequences, approximately 22% occurring once. V was clipped by 6 bases and J by 5 bases; unmatched bases: 9. Germline CDR1 reads MNHEY; CDR2 reads SVGAGI. This CDR3 region has 17 residues. For this clonotype: The antigen is undetermined.

The clonotype originates from a human donor in good health (CMV status not recorded). Some clones in this sample may be carry-over from other donors' samples. The sequencing sample was made of PBMCs, sequenced either directly or after in vitro stimulation (not recorded which). The J gene is TRBJ2-2, the V gene TRBV6-5, with 13 bases lining up with TRBD2. CDR3 DNA: TGTGCCAGCAGCCCCGGACTAGCGGGAGTGGTAACCGGGGAGCTGTTTTTT. It encodes CASSPGLAGVVTGELFF.